Listed here are 11 T cell receptor beta chains from one sample, sequenced in a study of blood T cell repertoires in COVID-19. Assay used: immunoSEQ multiplex PCR; TCRdb lists only in-frame clones, some missing. The sample holds roughly 160,000 clones, about 87% seen once. The specimen sequenced was peripheral blood. The receptor source for this set is a woman in her 70s with COVID-19, enrolled during active disease.

This sequence joins TRBV9 and TRBJ1-3; D call uncertain. The CDR3 spans 14 residues. Germline V gives CDR1 SGDLS, CDR2 YYNGEE. The V gene lost 3 bases and the J gene lost 0 bases, with 7 bases spanning the gap. The CDR3 DNA reads TGTGCCAGCAGCGACCCGAGCTCTGGAAACACCATATATTTT. This gives the protein CASSDPSSGNTIYF.

This clone came up a few times. V usage is TRBV3-1 (or the pseudogene TRBV3-2) and J usage is TRBJ2-6; D uncertain. The CDR3 covers 14 residues. Germline loops: CDR1 LGHDT, CDR2 YNNKEL (reference sequence). V was trimmed by 4 bases and J by 0 bases, leaving 4 bases between them. CDR3 loop: CASSLLSGANVLTF. The CDR3 DNA follows: TGTGCCAGCAGCCTCCTCTCTGGGGCCAACGTCCTGACTTTC.

The rearrangement uses TRBV30 and TRBJ1-5, with TRBD1 as a possible D gene (5 bases). Germline CDR1 is GTSNPN and CDR2 is SVGIG (reference sequence). Trimming cost V 1 base and J 4 bases, with 11 bases left between them. The length of the CDR3 is 14 residues. DNA of the CDR3: TGTGCCTGGAGTGGTTGGGGCCTGAATCAGCCCCAGCATTTT. Encoded protein: CAWSGWGLNQPQHF. Using reference TRBV30 and TRBJ1-5 for the parts outside the CDR3, the full variable domain is SQTIHQWPATLVQPVGSPLSLECTVEGTSNPNLYWYRQAAGRGLQLLFYSVGIGQISSEVPQNLSASRPQDRQFILSSKKLLLSDSGFYLCAWSGWGLNQPQHFGDGTRLSIL.

The V and J genes are TRBV6-5 and TRBJ1-1, with 7 bases that match TRBD1. The CDR3 consists of 14 residues. After removal of 2 bases from V and 2 bases from J, the junction contained 2 bases not matched to a gene. Germline V gene data show CDR1 as MNHEY and CDR2 as SVGAGI. CDR3 coding DNA: TGTGCCAGCAGTTACGGACAGGACAACACTGAAGCTTTCTTT. Residues: CASSYGQDNTEAFF.

The rearrangement links TRBV5-1 to TRBJ1-6; TRBD1 matches at 9 bases. CDR1 is SGHRS and CDR2 is YFSETQ in the germline V gene. V gave up 4 bases and J gave up 9 bases; unmatched junction bases: 8. CDR3 length: 15 residues. In DNA, the CDR3 is TGCGCCAGCAGCATAGACAGGGGGAGATCTTCACCCCTCCACTTT. The encoded protein is CASSIDRGRSSPLHF.

The V and J genes are TRBV5-6 and TRBJ1-1; the D is unclear. This CDR3 is 18 amino acids long. Germline values: CDR1 SGHDT, CDR2 YYEEEE. The V and J ends lost 0 bases and 0 bases respectively, with 18 bases between them. CDR3: CASSLDGVARSLNTEAFF. As DNA, the CDR3 is TGTGCCAGCAGCTTGGACGGGGTAGCCAGATCCCTGAACACTGAAGCTTTCTTT. Supplemented by reference TRBV5-6 and TRBJ1-1, the full variable domain reads DAGVTQSPTHLIKTRGQQVTLRCSPKSGHDTVSWYQQALGQGPQFIFQYYEEEERQRGNFPDRFSGHQFPNYSSELNVNALLLGDSALYLCASSLDGVARSLNTEAFFGQGTRLTVV.

CDR3 sequence: CASSGQGDFNSPLHF. In DNA, the CDR3 is TGTGCCAGCAGTGGACAGGGGGACTTTAATTCACCCCTCCACTTT. The chain carries TRBV2 and TRBJ1-6; 9 bases line up with TRBD1. Unmatched junction bases numbered 4, after V lost 4 bases and J lost 6 bases. The CDR3 extends over 15 amino acids. CDR1 SNHLY and CDR2 FYNNEI come from the germline V gene.

This clone was counted a single time. The chain recombines TRBV2 with TRBJ1-5; D is unclear. The germline V and J ends were trimmed by 3 bases and 2 bases, with 14 bases remaining between them. Germline loops: CDR1 SNHLY, CDR2 FYNNEI. The CDR3 totals 16 residues. The DNA of the CDR3 is TGTGCCAGCAGTGACAGGTACGTGCTGGGCAATCAGCCCCAGCATTTT. Translating it yields CASSDRYVLGNQPQHF.

V usage is TRBV5-1 and J usage is TRBJ1-1; D not resolved. V was trimmed by 0 bases and J by 4 bases, leaving 7 bases between them. Germline V gene lookup returns CDR1 SGHRS and CDR2 YFSETQ. CDR3 size: 13 residues. DNA of the CDR3: TGCGCCAGCAGCTTGGAGAGCCTCACTGAAGCTTTCTTT. Translating gives CASSLESLTEAFF.

The V and J genes are TRBV27 and TRBJ1-6; D uncertain. CDR1 and CDR2 from the germline V gene are MNHEY and SMNVEV (reference sequence). Trimming left V 7 bases short and J 0 bases short, with 7 bases between. The CDR3 is made up of 14 amino acids. This CDR3 reads CASKQSSYNSPLHF. CDR3 sequence (DNA): TGTGCCAGCAAACAGAGCTCCTATAATTCACCCCTCCACTTT.

The CDR3 coding sequence is TGTGCCAGCACCGAAATTCGGACAGGGACCTATAATTCACCCCTCCACTTT. Residues: CASTEIRTGTYNSPLHF. V is TRBV2 and J is TRBJ1-6, with 8 positions matching TRBD1. Germline V lookup: CDR1 SNHLY, CDR2 FYNNEI. This CDR3 has 17 residues. V lost 7 bases and J lost 2; bases outside the gene matches: 10.